This is a list of T cell receptor beta chains from one sample in a study of shared clonotypes between healthy human individuals. Some clones are missing from TCRdb's copy, which holds only in-frame ones; the method was immunoSEQ multiplex PCR. The sample yields 2 million to 2.5 million clones, approximately 93% seen once. Sequencing was done on a sample of naive CD4+ T cells from PBMCs. The receptors stem from a man aged 18 to 29 in good health. Some clones in this sample may be carry-over from other donors' samples. Each CDR3 is given with its conserved first and last residue. The D gene is left open where the match is weak. A row's size may be missing; if present it is once, few, many or a size class.

15 . . TRBJ2-1 TRBV5-1 CASSLASSSYNEQFF TGCGCCAGCAGCTTGGCTTCGAGCTCCTACAATGAGCAGTTCTTC
14 TRBD1 few TRBJ1-4 TRBV6-5 CASRWDRESEKLFF TGTGCCAGCAGGTGGGACAGGGAAAGTGAAAAACTGTTTTTT
15 . . TRBJ1-3 TRBV5-4 CASSGAGGLGNTIYF TGTGCCAGCAGCGGGGCCGGGGGGCTGGGAAACACCATATATTTT
13 . . TRBJ1-2 TRBV9 CASSYGRDYGYTF TGTGCCAGCAGCTACGGCAGGGACTATGGCTACACCTTC
19 TRBD2 . TRBJ2-1 TRBV7-9 CASSFGTSGPKGSYNEQFF TGTGCCAGCAGCTTTGGGACTAGCGGGCCAAAGGGGTCCTACAATGAGCAGTTCTTC
14 . . TRBJ1-1 TRBV19 CASSFGTLNTEAFF TGTGCCAGTAGTTTCGGGACACTTAACACTGAAGCTTTCTTT
16 . . TRBJ1-5 TRBV28 CASSHDTRYSNQPQHF TGTGCCAGCAGCCATGATACACGGTATAGCAATCAGCCCCAGCATTTT
13 . . TRBJ2-7 TRBV28 CASVGTASYEQYF TGTGCCAGCGTAGGGACGGCGTCCTACGAGCAGTACTTC
13 . . TRBJ2-7 TRBV6-1 CASSEVPEGEQYF TGTGCCAGCAGTGAAGTCCCCGAGGGAGAGCAGTACTTC
14 . . TRBJ2-7 TRBV7-8 CASSLVRTHYEQYF TGTGCCAGCAGCTTAGTACGGACACACTACGAGCAGTACTTC
13 . . TRBJ1-3 TRBV29-1 CSVVPVTGNTIYF TGCAGCGTTGTACCTGTAACTGGAAACACCATATATTTT
16 TRBD1 . TRBJ1-2 TRBV7-2 CASSGHASDRNYGYTF TGTGCCAGCAGCGGGCACGCCTCGGACAGGAACTATGGCTACACCTTC
11 . . TRBJ2-7 TRBV6-1 CASGQWYEQYF TGTGCCAGCGGTCAGTGGTACGAGCAGTACTTC
15 TRBD2 . TRBJ2-1 TRBV7-3 CASSLGAGDYNEQFF TGTGCCAGCAGCTTGGGAGCGGGGGACTACAATGAGCAGTTCTTC
15 . . TRBJ2-3 TRBV9 CASSVGGGSPDTQYF TGTGCCAGCAGCGTAGGGGGGGGCTCGCCAGATACGCAGTATTTT
13 TRBD1 . TRBJ1-2 TRBV6-5 CASSPDRAGGYTF TGTGCCAGCAGTCCGGACAGGGCCGGTGGCTACACCTTC
13 . . TRBJ1-2 TRBV18 CASSPTLGDGYTF TGTGCCAGCTCACCAACGCTCGGGGATGGCTACACCTTC
13 . . TRBJ2-2 TRBV19 CASSVSLPGELFF TGTGCCAGTAGTGTGTCCTTGCCCGGGGAGCTGTTTTTT
14 . . TRBJ1-2 TRBV5-1 CASTSYGGSYGYTF TGCGCCAGCACCTCGTATGGGGGTTCCTATGGCTACACCTTC
15 . once TRBJ2-7 TRBV11-1 CASSLGAGVGYEQYF TGTGCCAGCAGCTTAGGGGCAGGGGTAGGCTACGAGCAGTACTTC
12 . few TRBJ1-2 TRBV30 CAWSTANYGYTF TGTGCCTGGAGTACAGCTAACTATGGCTACACCTTC
15 TRBD2 . TRBJ2-1 TRBV9 CASSAYSGRDIEQFF TGTGCCAGCAGCGCCTATAGCGGGAGGGACATTGAGCAGTTCTTC
15 . . TRBJ2-5 TRBV5-6 CASSFQGGRVETQYF TGTGCCAGCAGCTTTCAGGGAGGTAGGGTCGAGACCCAGTACTTC
14 . . TRBJ1-1 TRBV29-1 CSVTRRLLNTEAFF TGCAGCGTTACCCGACGACTCCTGAACACTGAAGCTTTCTTT
11 . . TRBJ1-2 TRBV19 CASSRGYGYTF TGTGCCAGTAGTAGAGGTTATGGCTACACCTTC
14 . few TRBJ2-7 TRBV30 CAWKKPTSSYEQYF TGTGCCTGGAAAAAACCCACGAGCTCCTACGAGCAGTACTTC
15 TRBD1 . TRBJ2-7 TRBV28 CASSSPGTGAYEQYF TGTGCCAGCAGTTCCCCGGGGACAGGGGCCTACGAGCAGTACTTC
16 TRBD1 . TRBJ2-1 TRBV5-6 CASTPGGTGRDNEQFF TGTGCCAGCACCCCAGGAGGGACAGGCCGAGACAATGAGCAGTTCTTC
17 TRBD2 . TRBJ2-7 TRBV15 CATSRARAGTSGGTIRF TGTGCCACCAGCAGAGCCCGAGCTGGGACTAGCGGGGGCACCATCCGGTTC
16 TRBD2 . TRBJ2-1 TRBV4-2 CASSPRSGRVYNEQFF TGTGCCAGCAGCCCCCGTAGCGGGAGGGTCTACAATGAGCAGTTCTTC
15 TRBD2 once TRBJ2-7 TRBV15 CATSRDSGGSREQYF TGTGCCACCAGCAGAGATTCGGGGGGGAGCAGGGAGCAGTACTTC
14 . . TRBJ1-6 TRBV28 CASSLYSGGSPLHF TGTGCCAGCAGTTTATATTCGGGCGGGTCACCCCTCCACTTT
15 TRBD2 . TRBJ2-7 TRBV6-1 CASRKALAGVREQYF TGTGCCAGCAGGAAAGCCCTAGCGGGAGTTCGTGAGCAGTACTTC
16 . . TRBJ2-5 TRBV7-2 CASSLARASGTGTQYF TGTGCCAGCAGCTTAGCGAGGGCTAGCGGGACAGGGACCCAGTACTTC
14 . . TRBJ2-4 TRBV18 CASSPQGNKNIQYF TGTGCCAGCTCACCACAGGGGAACAAAAACATTCAGTACTTC
11 . few TRBJ2-3 TRBV28 CASSAPDTQYF TGTGCCAGCAGTGCCCCAGATACGCAGTATTTT
15 . . TRBJ2-2 TRBV14 CASSQQWEITGELFF TGTGCCAGCAGCCAACAATGGGAGATCACCGGGGAGCTGTTTTTT
19 TRBD2 . TRBJ2-7 TRBV11-3 CASISRSQRGSWDDHEQYF TGTGCCAGCATCTCCCGAAGCCAGCGGGGGTCTTGGGACGACCACGAGCAGTACTTC
13 . . TRBJ1-2 TRBV11-2 CASSPTGIDGYTF TGTGCCAGCAGCCCTACAGGGATCGACGGCTACACCTTC
15 . . TRBJ1-4 TRBV5-1 CASSKEGGRWEKLFF TGCGCCAGCAGTAAAGAGGGCGGAAGGTGGGAAAAACTGTTTTTT
15 TRBD2 . TRBJ2-1 TRBV9 CASSAGGLAGGRKFF TGTGCCAGCAGCGCAGGCGGACTAGCGGGAGGGAGGAAGTTCTTC
14 TRBD1 . TRBJ2-7 TRBV19 CASRITGGTYEQYF TGTGCCAGTCGTATAACAGGGGGTACCTACGAGCAGTACTTC
13 . . TRBJ2-5 TRBV19 CATGGTGSLGQYF TGTGCCACCGGGGGGACAGGCTCCCTGGGGCAGTACTTC
15 . . TRBJ1-5 TRBV6-1 CASTQKGGANQPQHF TGTGCCAGCACCCAGAAAGGGGGGGCCAATCAGCCCCAGCATTTT
15 TRBD2 . TRBJ2-5 TRBV4-1 CASSPGLAGAETQYF TGCGCCAGCAGCCCGGGACTAGCGGGAGCAGAGACCCAGTACTTC
14 . . TRBJ2-7 TRBV11-2 CASSLGWDSYEQYF TGTGCCAGCAGCTTAGGATGGGACTCCTACGAGCAGTACTTC